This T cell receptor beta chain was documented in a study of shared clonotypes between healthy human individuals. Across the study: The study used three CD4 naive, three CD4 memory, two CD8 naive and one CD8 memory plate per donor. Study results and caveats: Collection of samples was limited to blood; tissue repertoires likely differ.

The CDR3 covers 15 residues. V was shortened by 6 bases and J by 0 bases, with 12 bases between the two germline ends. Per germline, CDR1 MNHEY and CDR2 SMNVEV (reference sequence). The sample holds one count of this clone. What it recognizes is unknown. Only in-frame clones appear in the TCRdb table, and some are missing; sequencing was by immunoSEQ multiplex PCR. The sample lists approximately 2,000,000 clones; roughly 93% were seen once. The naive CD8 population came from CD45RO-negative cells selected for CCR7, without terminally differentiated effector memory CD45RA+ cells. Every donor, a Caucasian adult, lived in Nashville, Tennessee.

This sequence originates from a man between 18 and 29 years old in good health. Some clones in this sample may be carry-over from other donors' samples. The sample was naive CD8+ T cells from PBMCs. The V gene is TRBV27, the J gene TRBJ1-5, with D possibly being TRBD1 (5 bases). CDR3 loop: CASRAGNYSNQPQHF. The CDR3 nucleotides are TGTGCCAGCAGAGCAGGGAATTATAGCAATCAGCCCCAGCATTTT.